This T cell receptor (beta chain) stems from a study of T cell responses to AZD1222 COVID-19 vaccine. After removal of 4 bases from V and 4 bases from J, the junction contained 8 bases not matched to a gene. The CDR3 has 16 residues. Per germline, CDR1 WNHNN and CDR2 SYGVQD (reference sequence). Overall study findings and caveats: As reported, nearly half of all spike-specific TCRs target variant regions that are unmutated. Repertoire samples came only from after the peak T cell response.

With regard to this clone: Its cognate antigen is unknown.

Some second doses came at about 4 weeks and others at about 12 weeks; these were pooled. The protocol was immunoSEQ multiplex PCR, while the TCRdb copy is restricted to in-frame clones and leaves out a portion. The sample yields about 99,000 clones, roughly 92% seen once. The V and J genes are TRBV10-1 and TRBJ2-3, with 10 bases matching TRBD2. The input for sequencing was peripheral blood, taken 28 days after the second AZD1222 dose. This TCR derives from an adult who received the AZD1222 COVID-19 vaccine. The CDR3 bases are TGCGCCAGCAGTGGGCGATCTAGCGGGAGACCAGATACGCAGTATTTT. The encoded protein is CASSGRSSGRPDTQYF.